What follows describes a single T cell receptor beta chain. This CDR3 region has 18 residues. J gave up 2 bases and V 0 bases, and 7 bases lay outside the gene matches. Germline values: CDR1 SGDLS, CDR2 YYNGEE. The data were taken from a study of sequential checkpoint blockade in melanoma. Sequencing was performed with immunoSEQ multiplex PCR; in TCRdb, only in-frame clones are kept and a portion is missing. The sample has around 4,000 clones, about 22% seen once. Treatment here: randomized to nivolumab then ipilimumab (arm A) or the reverse (arm B). The chain joins TRBV9 to TRBJ2-1, with 11 bases lining up with TRBD2. Sequencing used tumor tissue (inferred from file names), obtained from a patient given nivolumab and ipilimumab in sequence. The sequence came from a human donor with melanoma. The DNA for the CDR3 is TGTGCCAGCAGCGTAGGACTAGCGGGGATGAGGACCTACAATGAGCAGTTCTTC. Translated: CASSVGLAGMRTYNEQFF.